The source of this T cell receptor beta chain is a study of T cells in Graves' hyperthyroidism and ophthalmopathy. Investigators excluded patients with uncontrolled infection, other autoimmune disease, pregnancy or lactation. Cells are PBMCs isolated from 9 to 10 ml of fresh blood. Ten or more counts support this clonotype. Its specificity is unknown. Findings of the study overall: Stable hyperthyroidism was separated from ophthalmopathy by a model based on 13 V-J features.

Using RNA transcripts as the source, TCR beta CDR3 regions were amplified. Using the HTBI primer set, a first-round RT-PCR was run on the TCR CDR3. TCRdb fed the multiplex PCR reads into MiXCR, producing one record per CDR3 protein. Of about 180,000 distinct CDR3 sequences listed, over 15% are singletons. The sequence was obtained from a woman between 45 and 60 years old with Graves' hyperthyroidism. The sequenced sample was blood.

DNA for the CDR3: TGTGCCATCAGTGAGCCGACTCAACGGAACAATGAGCAGTTCTTC. Its protein product is CAISEPTQRNNEQFF. The V call is TRBV10-3, the J call TRBJ2-1; D is uncertain. Per the germline V gene, CDR1 is ENHRY and CDR2 is SYGVKD. CDR3 length: 15 residues. Deletions cut 2 bases from V and 5 bases from J, with 13 bases between.